This T cell receptor beta chain was sequenced during a study of cytomegalovirus exposure and HLA in healthy donors. CDR3 length equals 15 residues. Germline V lookup: CDR1 ENHRY, CDR2 SYGVKD. V lost 4 bases and J lost 3; bases outside the gene matches: 7. General observations from the study: In a later analysis, common viral pathogens appeared linked to several of the most significant clusters. Upon later analysis, TCR association rates were observed to vary by HLA locus, being highest for DRB1 and lowest for HLA-C. HLA restriction was apparent for most CMV-associated TCR beta chains in a later analysis.

PCR involved 60 Vbeta and 13 Jbeta primers. TCRdb's table, derived via immunoSEQ multiplex PCR, lists solely in-frame clones and lacks some. In the table there are under 40,000 clones, 60% to 80% of which are singletons. Comments on this clone: The target antigen is unknown.

Sequencing was carried out using PBMCs. This chain connects TRBV10-3 to TRBJ1-1; TRBD1 agrees at 8 bases. The receptor's source is a woman under 40 in good health and CMV-seropositive. CDR3 coding DNA: TGTGCCATCAGTGTACGGACAGGGACGGACACTGAAGCTTTCTTT. It is translated as CAISVRTGTDTEAFF.